This is a list of T cell receptor beta chains from one sample in a study of blood T cell repertoires in COVID-19. TCRdb's copy holds only in-frame clones and misses some; the assay was immunoSEQ multiplex PCR. The repertoire has roughly 260,000 clones, about nine tenths of them found once; the top ten carry roughly 9.8%. Sample: peripheral blood. All receptors come from a man between 35 and 55 years old who had recovered from COVID-19. The CDR3 runs from the conserved cysteine through the conserved F or W. Each record gives: clone size, V gene, J gene, CDR3 protein. Not every row has a clone size; where given, it reads once, few, many or a size class.

abundance: .
v_gene: TRBV19
j_gene: TRBJ1-5
CDR3aa: CASMGLEGFNQPQHF

abundance: .
v_gene: TRBV5-1
j_gene: TRBJ1-1
CDR3aa: CASSTRTSGNTEAFF

abundance: .
v_gene: TRBV5-1
j_gene: TRBJ2-5
CDR3aa: CASSLTGTLSRETQYF

abundance: .
v_gene: TRBV27
j_gene: TRBJ1-5
CDR3aa: CASSLSSRHRTRQPQHF

abundance: .
v_gene: TRBV6-5
j_gene: TRBJ2-5
CDR3aa: CASRNVGGLGETQYF

abundance: .
v_gene: TRBV5-1
j_gene: TRBJ2-1
CDR3aa: CASSLETGGRNEQFF

abundance: .
v_gene: TRBV6-2/TRBV6-3
j_gene: TRBJ1-4
CDR3aa: CASSYRDRSYEKLFF

abundance: once
v_gene: TRBV7-9
j_gene: TRBJ2-7
CDR3aa: CASSLEAGGAEQYF

abundance: many
v_gene: TRBV2
j_gene: TRBJ1-4
CDR3aa: CASRRDSQNEKLFF

abundance: .
v_gene: TRBV15
j_gene: TRBJ2-2
CDR3aa: CATSRDRAGTGELFF

abundance: once
v_gene: TRBV7-9
j_gene: TRBJ2-7
CDR3aa: CASSLARGSEQYF

abundance: .
v_gene: TRBV7-6
j_gene: TRBJ1-4
CDR3aa: CASSPKTGTDNEKLFF

abundance: .
v_gene: TRBV7-2
j_gene: TRBJ1-2
CDR3aa: CASSEDPSNFYGYTF

abundance: .
v_gene: TRBV5-1
j_gene: TRBJ1-3
CDR3aa: CASSAEGQGTIYF

abundance: .
v_gene: TRBV11-2
j_gene: TRBJ2-7
CDR3aa: CASSLGQGGTYEQYF

abundance: .
v_gene: TRBV29-1
j_gene: TRBJ2-6
CDR3aa: CSVEEGGSGANVLTF

abundance: few
v_gene: TRBV7-2
j_gene: TRBJ2-1
CDR3aa: CASRGTGAWNEQFF

abundance: .
v_gene: TRBV6-5
j_gene: TRBJ2-7
CDR3aa: CASMRDGLAGGEQYF

abundance: .
v_gene: TRBV6-5
j_gene: TRBJ2-3
CDR3aa: CASSYQAGLTDTQYF

abundance: .
v_gene: TRBV15
j_gene: TRBJ2-1
CDR3aa: CATSIGTSGRLYNEQFF

abundance: once
v_gene: TRBV4-1
j_gene: TRBJ2-3
CDR3aa: CASSQNPQGTGFRTDTQYF

abundance: .
v_gene: TRBV5-1
j_gene: TRBJ2-7
CDR3aa: CASSLALEGLYEQYF

abundance: .
v_gene: TRBV19
j_gene: TRBJ2-1
CDR3aa: CASSQAGPYYNEQFF

abundance: few
v_gene: TRBV7-2
j_gene: TRBJ2-2
CDR3aa: CASSRLAGAGELFF

abundance: once
v_gene: TRBV9
j_gene: TRBJ1-3
CDR3aa: CASSVGAAIGNTIYF

abundance: .
v_gene: TRBV5-1
j_gene: TRBJ2-3
CDR3aa: CASMFVAGQDTDTQYF

abundance: .
v_gene: TRBV25-1
j_gene: TRBJ2-2
CDR3aa: CASSVSQGGTGELFF

abundance: .
v_gene: TRBV3-1/TRBV3-2
j_gene: TRBJ2-1
CDR3aa: CASGPGTGPYNEQFF

abundance: once
v_gene: TRBV2
j_gene: TRBJ2-4
CDR3aa: CASSEPSLNIQYF

abundance: .
v_gene: TRBV3-1/TRBV3-2
j_gene: TRBJ1-5
CDR3aa: CASSQTAGQRNQPQHF

abundance: .
v_gene: TRBV4-3
j_gene: TRBJ2-1
CDR3aa: CASSQVYREEQFF

abundance: .
v_gene: TRBV4-3
j_gene: TRBJ2-2
CDR3aa: CASSQGSSSGELFF

abundance: .
v_gene: TRBV4-3
j_gene: TRBJ2-3
CDR3aa: CASSPSLGAITDTQYF

abundance: .
v_gene: TRBV13
j_gene: TRBJ1-1
CDR3aa: CASSLGQGRTEAFF

abundance: .
v_gene: TRBV2
j_gene: TRBJ2-1
CDR3aa: CASSEAKGLATTQFYNEQFF

abundance: .
v_gene: TRBV5-1
j_gene: TRBJ2-3
CDR3aa: CASGYTGGWSDTQYF

abundance: .
v_gene: TRBV27
j_gene: TRBJ1-2
CDR3aa: CASSLWGDNYGYTF

abundance: .
v_gene: TRBV6-5
j_gene: TRBJ2-2
CDR3aa: CASATGQFITGELFF

abundance: .
v_gene: TRBV25-1
j_gene: TRBJ2-1
CDR3aa: CASSHGQGGANEQFF

abundance: .
v_gene: TRBV28
j_gene: TRBJ2-3
CDR3aa: CASSTGGGYTDTQYF

abundance: .
v_gene: TRBV11-2
j_gene: TRBJ2-1
CDR3aa: CASRRLAGGYNEQFF